A single sample gave rise to the 27 T cell receptor beta chains below, sequenced in a study of cytomegalovirus exposure and HLA in healthy donors (dated by TCRdb to 2016 to 2017). Library prep was done by the immunoSEQ multiplex PCR assay. For the multiplex PCR, a mixture combining 60 forward primers for TCR Vbeta segments and 13 reverse primers for TCR Jbeta segments was used. As stored in TCRdb, this immuneACCESS dataset retains in-frame rearrangements with V and J assigned. A fraction of the clones does not appear; measured against another copy, unresolved V genes explain less than half of the discrepancy, and the remainder lacks a known reason. The sample has about 130,000 clones on record, roughly 78% of them singletons. Clones ranked in the top ten supply 7% to 9.5% of the sample. The sequenced material came from PBMCs. Source of these receptors: a man younger than 45 in good health and CMV-seropositive.

The rearrangement uses TRBV9 and TRBJ2-5; TRBD1 aligns across 9 bases. The end of the DNA is better explained by TRBJ2-7, so the J call may be wrong. Germline CDR1 and CDR2: SGDLS and YYNGEE. This CDR3 is 14 amino acids long. This CDR3 is CASSDGDRVYEQYF. For the CDR3, the DNA is TGTGCCAGCAGCGATGGGGACAGGGTGTACGAGCAGTACTTC.

This clone was detected once. The chain links TRBV7-9 to TRBJ1-3; 9 bases are a match to TRBD1. J gave up 2 bases and V 2 bases, and 7 bases lay outside the gene matches. In germline, CDR1 is SEHNR, CDR2 FQNEAQ (reference sequence). The CDR3 is made up of 17 amino acids. CDR3 loop: CASSLPTGGAAGNTIYF. CDR3 DNA sequence: TGTGCCAGCAGCTTACCCACAGGGGGCGCGGCTGGAAACACCATATATTTT.

The V call is TRBV19, the J call TRBJ2-3, with D hard to call. Germline V gives CDR1 LNHDA, CDR2 SQIVND (reference sequence). CDR3 length: 14 residues. With 9 bases removed from V and 0 bases from J, the gap between germline ends came to 13 bases. The CDR3 coding sequence is TGTGCCAGCTCCGGTCTCTCTAGCACAGATACGCAGTATTTT. As protein: CASSGLSSTDTQYF.

The CDR3 DNA follows: TGTGCCAGCAGCGCCTCGGGACACCAGACGGAACCCCTCCACTTT. It is translated as CASSASGHQTEPLHF. This chain joins TRBV9 and TRBJ1-6; TRBD1 is a possible D gene (6 bases). With 3 bases removed from V and 12 bases from J, the gap between germline ends came to 19 bases. Looked up from germline, CDR1 is SGDLS and CDR2 is YYNGEE. This CDR3 region has 15 residues.

This chain connects TRBV5-6 to TRBJ2-5; TRBD2 aligns across 7 bases. The V segment lost 1 base and the J segment 5 bases; nucleotides outside the gene matches: 11. The CDR3 extends over 16 amino acids. Per the germline V gene, CDR1 is SGHDT and CDR2 is YYEEEE. In nucleotides, the CDR3 is TGTGCCAGCAGCTTGCGGTCTGGCGGGGGATGGGAGACCCAGTACTTC. Translation: CASSLRSGGGWETQYF.

Written as DNA, the CDR3 is TGTGCCACCAGCGCCGCCCCGGGGTCGAGCTATGGCTACACCTTC. Translated: CATSAAPGSSYGYTF. This chain uses TRBV15 with TRBJ1-2; D is unresolved. Germline-derived CDR1 and CDR2 are LNHNV and YYDKDF (reference sequence). CDR3 length: 15 residues. V shed 5 bases and J shed 4 bases, with 17 bases lying between them.

The chain uses TRBV6-5 and TRBJ2-3; no firm D call. The CDR3 consists of 14 residues. The V end was cut by 6 bases, the J end by 5 bases, with 15 bases between. Germline loops: CDR1 MNHEY, CDR2 SVGAGI. The CDR3 loop reads CASSPGQVVDTQYF. CDR3 sequence (DNA): TGTGCCAGCAGCCCTGGGCAGGTGGTAGATACGCAGTATTTT.

The chain employs TRBV11-3 and TRBJ2-3; 8 bases fit TRBD2. The CDR3 is 16 residues long. Trimming at V came to 2 bases and at J to 1 base, leaving 5 bases not matched to a gene. The germline gives CDR1 SGHNT, CDR2 YENEEA. The CDR3 coding sequence is TGTGCCAGCAGCTTATCTTTGCGGGGGGGCACAGATACGCAGTATTTT. Translating it yields CASSLSLRGGTDTQYF.

This rearrangement joins TRBV9 to TRBJ2-5, with 9 bases fitting TRBD2. The germline V gene encodes CDR1 SGDLS and CDR2 YYNGEE. This CDR3 comprises 17 residues. The junction had 9 bases not matched to a gene; V was cut back by 0 bases and J by 3 bases. CDR3: CASSVGLLAGPKETQYF. CDR3 nucleotides: TGTGCCAGCAGCGTAGGTCTCCTAGCGGGGCCTAAAGAGACCCAGTACTTC.

To note about this clone: One junction end disagrees with the germline gene, perhaps due to a read error. The chain is built from TRBV5-1 and TRBJ2-4; tentatively, D is TRBD2 (5 bases). The CDR3 sequence is 18 residues long. CDR1 SGHRS and CDR2 YFSETQ come from the germline V gene. The CDR3 DNA reads TGCGCCAGCAGCACCGGAGATCCCAACGTGCGGGCCAAAAACAGTCAGTACTTC. Encoded protein: CASSTGDPNVRAKNSQYF.

V and J are TRBV9 and TRBJ1-2; TRBD1 is a possible D gene (5 bases). This CDR3 spans 15 amino acids. CDR1 SGDLS and CDR2 YYNGEE come from the germline V gene. The V and J ends lost 0 bases and 6 bases respectively, with 15 bases between them. The chain's CDR3 is CASSVVGWGVHGYTF. The CDR3 nucleotides are TGTGCCAGCAGCGTAGTGGGTTGGGGGGTTCATGGCTACACCTTC.

This rearrangement joins TRBV11-2 to TRBJ1-1, with 8 bases fitting TRBD1. Germline CDR1 SGHAT, CDR2 FQNNGV. After removal of 6 bases from V and 6 bases from J, the junction contained 18 bases not matched to a gene. This CDR3 contains 17 residues. CDR3 bases: TGTGCCAGCAGAGCACCCGGGACAGGCGATTTGGTCCCTGAAGCTTTCTTT. Translating gives CASRAPGTGDLVPEAFF.

This clone was counted a single time. V gene TRBV28 combines with J gene TRBJ1-1; tentative D call: TRBD1 (6 bases). The V gene's germline CDR1 is MDHEN and CDR2 SYDVKM. Trimming left V 5 bases short and J 12 bases short, with 19 bases between. There are 13 residues in the CDR3. CDR3 nucleotides: TGTGCCAGCAGTCCCCCGGACAGTTCCAGAACTTTCTTT. Protein sequence: CASSPPDSSRTFF.

This clone was counted a few times. The chain employs TRBV5-1 and TRBJ2-7; the match to TRBD1 covers 10 bases. From germline, CDR1 is SGHRS and CDR2 YFSETQ. CDR3 length: 15 amino acids. V shed 4 bases, J shed 3 bases, and the junction held 7 bases outside the gene matches. The CDR3 is CASSPDGTGVYEQYF. The DNA of the CDR3 is TGCGCCAGCAGCCCAGACGGGACAGGGGTCTACGAGCAGTACTTC. Filled out from reference TRBV5-1 and TRBJ2-7, the complete variable domain reads KAGVTQTPRYLIKTRGQQVTLSCSPISGHRSVSWYQQTPGQGLQFLFEYFSETQRNKGNFPGRFSGRQFSNSRSEMNVSTLELGDSALYLCASSPDGTGVYEQYFGPGTRLTVT.

This clone was observed a handful of times. The rearrangement uses TRBV7-2 and TRBJ2-5; TRBD1 agrees at 9 bases. This CDR3 is built from 14 residues. Trimming at V came to 4 bases and at J to 4 bases, leaving 4 bases not matched to a gene. The germline V gene encodes CDR1 SGHTA and CDR2 FQGNSA. The CDR3 spells CASSWTGEGETQYF. In DNA, the CDR3 is TGTGCCAGCAGCTGGACAGGGGAGGGAGAGACCCAGTACTTC.

This chain uses TRBV27 with TRBJ1-2, with 8 bases fitting TRBD1. Losses at the gene ends were 5 bases for V and 4 bases for J; bases not matched to a gene: 6. Germline loops: CDR1 MNHEY, CDR2 SMNVEV (reference sequence). The CDR3 sequence is 14 residues long. The DNA for the CDR3 is TGTGCCAGCAGTGTACAGGGGGGACTCTATGGCTACACCTTC. This gives the protein CASSVQGGLYGYTF.

The chain carries TRBV11-2 and TRBJ1-1, with D possibly being TRBD1 (6 bases). Germline V lookup: CDR1 SGHAT, CDR2 FQNNGV. The CDR3 has 13 residues. V lost 6 bases to trimming and J lost 5 bases, with 13 bases between them. The CDR3 nucleotides read TGTGCCAGCAGACTCACAGGGTCGACTGAAGCTTTCTTT. This codes for CASRLTGSTEAFF.

The chain's CDR3 is CASSVQGASGELFF. The CDR3 DNA reads TGTGCCAGTAGTGTTCAGGGGGCGTCCGGGGAGCTGTTTTTT. The rearrangement joins TRBV19 to TRBJ2-2; TRBD1 matches at 8 bases. The V gene's germline CDR1 is LNHDA and CDR2 SQIVND (reference sequence). J lost 6 bases, V lost 5 bases, and 5 bases had no gene match. This CDR3 spans 14 amino acids.

The rearrangement links TRBV7-3 to TRBJ2-5; TRBD1 is a possible D gene (5 bases). This CDR3 spans 13 amino acids. Germline values: CDR1 SGHTA, CDR2 FQGTGA. The V end was cut by 4 bases, the J end by 4 bases, with 10 bases between. The CDR3 DNA reads TGTGCCAGCAGCTCAGACAGTTTAGAGACCCAGTACTTC. It yields the protein CASSSDSLETQYF.

J is TRBJ2-5 and V is TRBV6-1; D is unresolved. The V and J ends lost 0 bases and 4 bases respectively, with 6 bases between them. The CDR3 is made up of 13 amino acids. Germline loops: CDR1 MNHNS, CDR2 SASEGT. CDR3 residues: CASSEALRETQYF. For the CDR3, the DNA is TGTGCCAGCAGTGAAGCGCTCAGAGAGACCCAGTACTTC.

The gene calls are TRBV28 and TRBJ1-2; the match to TRBD1 covers 9 bases. J lost 6 bases, V lost 6 bases, and 5 bases had no gene match. CDR1 is MDHEN, CDR2 SYDVKM, per germline. CDR3 length: 13 residues. The CDR3 protein is CASRAGQGNGYTF. The CDR3 DNA reads as TGTGCCAGCAGGGCGGGACAGGGTAATGGCTACACCTTC.

The chain joins TRBV10-3 to TRBJ1-5, with D possibly matching TRBD1 (6 bases). The germline gives CDR1 ENHRY, CDR2 SYGVKD. The CDR3 length is 11 residues. Trimming left V 3 bases short and J 11 bases short, with 8 bases between. The CDR3, as DNA: TGTGCCATCAGTGAAGGGGGAGCCCAGCATTTT. Translated: CAISEGGAQHF.

The genes are TRBV5-1 and TRBJ1-2; D call uncertain. Per the germline V gene, CDR1 is SGHRS and CDR2 is YFSETQ. Trimming shortened V by 4 bases and J by 4 bases, and 17 bases separated the two germline ends. The CDR3 is made up of 15 amino acids. CDR3 bases: TGCGCCAGCAGCCTGGCGAGGGAGGGTGGCTATGGCTACACCTTC. Its translation is CASSLAREGGYGYTF.

This sequence joins TRBV5-6 and TRBJ1-2; D ambiguous. Germline CDR1 and CDR2: SGHDT and YYEEEE. The V end was cut by 7 bases, the J end by 7 bases, with 17 bases between. The CDR3 has 13 residues. The CDR3 sequence: CASSPPGYGGYTF. In DNA, the CDR3 is TGTGCCAGCTCCCCCCCCGGGTACGGTGGCTACACCTTC.

A few counts support this clone. The chain has TRBV6-5 and TRBJ2-7; TRBD1 agrees at 7 bases. This CDR3 has 12 residues. Unmatched junction bases numbered 6, after V lost 8 bases and J lost 5 bases. The germline V gene encodes CDR1 MNHEY and CDR2 SVGAGI. In DNA form, the CDR3 reads TGTGCCAGCCGTAAAACAGGGGACGAGCAGTACTTC. It codes for CASRKTGDEQYF.

The V and J genes are TRBV18 and TRBJ1-4, with TRBD1 as a possible D gene (5 bases). Germline V gene sequence: CDR1 KGHSH, CDR2 LQKENI. The V end lost 5 bases, the J end lost 12 bases, and 13 bases lay between the germline ends. The CDR3 sequence is 12 residues long. This CDR3 is CASSTQTGQLFF. The CDR3 nucleotides are TGTGCCAGCTCAACTCAAACAGGTCAACTGTTTTTT. Combining the CDR3 with reference TRBV18 and TRBJ1-4 gives the whole variable domain NAGVMQNPRHLVRRRGQEARLRCSPMKGHSHVYWYRQLPEEGLKFMVYLQKENIIDESGMPKERFSAEFPKEGPSILRIQQVVRGDSAAYFCASSTQTGQLFFGSGTQLSVL.

The V and J genes are TRBV2 and TRBJ1-1; D is unclear. Trimming took 4 bases from V and 0 from J, leaving 6 bases between them. From germline, CDR1 is SNHLY and CDR2 FYNNEI. CDR3 length equals 13 residues. CDR3 loop: CASSGEMNTEAFF. CDR3 nucleotides: TGTGCCAGCAGTGGAGAGATGAACACTGAAGCTTTCTTT.